The next 9 T cell receptor beta chains were all read from a single sample in a study of blood T cell repertoires in COVID-19. Measured with immunoSEQ multiplex PCR; TCRdb has only the in-frame clones, and not every one. The table lists 15,000 to 20,000 clones, 70% to 90% of them singletons, with 24% in the top ten. The sequenced sample consisted of peripheral blood. These receptors all come from a man in his sixties with acute or convalescent COVID-19.

The chain carries TRBV15 and TRBJ2-1; 10 nucleotides agree with TRBD1. The CDR3 has 15 amino acids. Germline V gene data show CDR1 as LNHNV and CDR2 as YYDKDF (reference sequence). The trim removed 5 bases at V and 7 bases at J, leaving 8 bases unmatched. The CDR3 here is CATSLNPGQGNEQFF. DNA for the CDR3: TGTGCCACCAGCTTAAACCCGGGACAGGGGAATGAGCAGTTCTTC.

The V gene is TRBV2, the J gene TRBJ1-5; 7 nucleotides agree with TRBD1. The CDR3 runs 14 residues. The germline gives CDR1 SNHLY, CDR2 FYNNEI. V trimming: 4 bases; J trimming: 5 bases; junction bases outside the gene matches: 5. CDR3 amino acids: CASSVRQGDQPQHF. CDR3 coding DNA: TGTGCCAGCAGTGTCAGGCAGGGGGATCAGCCCCAGCATTTT. Full variable domain (remainder filled in from reference TRBV2 and TRBJ1-5): EPEVTQTPSHQVTQMGQEVILRCVPISNHLYFYWYRQILGQKVEFLVSFYNNEISEKSEIFDDQFSVERPDGSNFTLKIRSTKLEDSAMYFCASSVRQGDQPQHFGDGTRLSIL.

The chain has TRBV30 and TRBJ1-1; TRBD1 matches at 9 bases. The ends lost 2 bases at V and 0 bases at J; junction bases unmatched: 10. The CDR3 is made up of 17 amino acids. The germline gives CDR1 GTSNPN, CDR2 SVGIG (reference sequence). The CDR3 sequence is CAWSSGTGMIMNTEAFF. CDR3 nucleotides: TGTGCCTGGAGTTCCGGGACAGGGATGATCATGAACACTGAAGCTTTCTTT.

This clone is deemed medium-sized (0.01 to 0.1%). A read error may produce the germline difference seen at one junction end. V and J are TRBV2 and TRBJ1-1; a possible D gene is TRBD1 (6 bases). The CDR3 has 15 amino acids. Germline V gene lookup returns CDR1 SNHLY and CDR2 FYNNEI. The CDR3 spells CASSGQDPLKTEAFF. The CDR3 DNA reads as TGTGCCAGCAGTGGACAGGACCCCCTGAAAACTGAAGCTTTCTTT. Complete variable domain (other parts from reference TRBV2 and TRBJ1-1): EPEVTQTPSHQVTQMGQEVILRCVPISNHLYFYWYRQILGQKVEFLVSFYNNEISEKSEIFDDQFSVERPDGSNFTLKIRSTKLEDSAMYFCASSGQDPLKTEAFFGQGTRLTVV.

The rearrangement joins TRBV3-1 (or the pseudogene TRBV3-2) to TRBJ1-2; no firm D call. The length of the CDR3 is 13 residues. Trimming shortened V by 2 bases and J by 8 bases, and 12 bases separated the two germline ends. Germline CDR1 LGHDT, CDR2 YNNKEL (reference sequence). CDR3 protein: CASSQKPSGGYTF. The CDR3 DNA is TGTGCCAGCAGCCAAAAACCGAGCGGAGGCTACACCTTC.

The rearrangement links TRBV5-6 to TRBJ2-3; the match to TRBD2 covers 10 bases. CDR1 and CDR2 from the germline V gene are SGHDT and YYEEEE. Trimming at V came to 1 base and at J to 3 bases, leaving 2 bases not matched to a gene. The CDR3 spans 15 residues. CDR3 DNA sequence: TGTGCCAGCAGCTTGCGGGGACTAGCGACAGATACGCAGTATTTT. This translates into CASSLRGLATDTQYF. Full variable domain (remainder filled in from reference TRBV5-6 and TRBJ2-3): DAGVTQSPTHLIKTRGQQVTLRCSPKSGHDTVSWYQQALGQGPQFIFQYYEEEERQRGNFPDRFSGHQFPNYSSELNVNALLLGDSALYLCASSLRGLATDTQYFGPGTRLTVL.

The chain carries TRBV2 and TRBJ2-1, with 10 nucleotides matching TRBD2. The length of the CDR3 is 16 residues. Germline CDR1 SNHLY, CDR2 FYNNEI. V shed 4 bases and J 4 bases; nucleotides not matched to a gene: 7. The CDR3 DNA is TGTGCCAGCAGTGGTTATAGCGGGGGGAATTACAATGAGCAGTTCTTC. It translates to CASSGYSGGNYNEQFF.

The chain joins TRBV30 to TRBJ2-1, with D possibly TRBD1 on 6 matching bases. This CDR3 is 13 amino acids long. Looked up from germline, CDR1 is GTSNPN and CDR2 is SVGIG (reference sequence). Trimming left V 5 bases short and J 8 bases short, with 16 bases between. This CDR3 reads CAWQTAGDHEQFF. For the CDR3, the DNA is TGTGCCTGGCAGACGGCAGGGGATCATGAGCAGTTCTTC.

The chain recombines TRBV18 with TRBJ2-5; TRBD1 might be the D (5 bases). Germline-derived CDR1 and CDR2 are KGHSH and LQKENI. Trimming removed 2 bases at V and 2 bases at J, with 9 bases between. There are 14 residues in the CDR3. The CDR3 is CASSPRKGQETQYF. CDR3 coding DNA: TGTGCCAGCTCACCAAGGAAGGGGCAAGAGACCCAGTACTTC.